Each of the 2 T cell receptor beta chains below was sequenced from the same sample in a study of T cell clonality in common variable immunodeficiency. Study-wide points: Reportedly, TCR beta sequences from common variable immunodeficiency showed fewer deletions and N-nucleotide insertions.

The antigens for these receptors are not known. Profiling relied on immunoSEQ multiplex PCR, and the TCRdb table lists in-frame clones only, not all of them. The sample has 30,000 to 40,000 clones, none seen only once. Input material: peripheral blood mononuclear cells. The receptors were sampled from a human donor with common variable immunodeficiency.

This clone has only a few counts. The sequence runs out 3 residues before the end of the CDR3; the remainder is reconstructed from the germline J gene. The genes are TRBV6-1 and TRBJ1-4; perhaps TRBD1 as D (5 bases). Germline V gene sequence: CDR1 MNHNS, CDR2 SASEGT. Deletions cut 1 base from V and 2 bases from J, with 8 bases between. The CDR3 contains 15 residues. CDR3 bases read: TGTGCCAGCAGTGAAGGGACATGGACTAATGAAAAA. Protein product: CASSEGTWTNEK. From start to end, the CDR3 is CASSEGTWTNEKLFF.

Many counts were recorded for this clone. Sequencing ends 3 residues short of the CDR3 end; the germline J gene provides the rest. This chain joins TRBV23-1 and TRBJ2-7, with D perhaps matching TRBD1 (5 bases). TRBV23-1 is assigned to the ORF class and has an uncertain function. Trimming cost V 6 bases and J 2 bases, with 26 bases left between them. CDR3 size: 18 residues. CDR3 bases read: TGCGCCAGCAGCGCTAACCCCGTAGGGCAGGGCTACCCCTACGAG. Translating gives CASSANPVGQGYPYE. The whole CDR3 region reads CASSANPVGQGYPYEQYF.